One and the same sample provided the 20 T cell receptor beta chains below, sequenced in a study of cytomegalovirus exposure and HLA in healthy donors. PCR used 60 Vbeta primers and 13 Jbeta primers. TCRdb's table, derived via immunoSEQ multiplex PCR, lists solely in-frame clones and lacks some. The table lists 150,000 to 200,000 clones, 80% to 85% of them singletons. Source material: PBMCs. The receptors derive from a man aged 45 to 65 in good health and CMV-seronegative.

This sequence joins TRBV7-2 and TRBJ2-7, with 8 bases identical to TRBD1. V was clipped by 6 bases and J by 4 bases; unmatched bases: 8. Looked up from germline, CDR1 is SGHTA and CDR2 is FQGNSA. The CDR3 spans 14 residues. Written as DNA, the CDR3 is TGTGCCAGCAGTTCCTACAGGGGGAATTACGAGCAGTACTTC. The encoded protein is CASSSYRGNYEQYF.

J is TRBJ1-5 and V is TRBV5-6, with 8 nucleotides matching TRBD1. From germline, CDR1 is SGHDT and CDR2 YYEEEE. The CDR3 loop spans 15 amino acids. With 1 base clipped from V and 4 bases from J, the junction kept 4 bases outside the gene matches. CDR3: CASSLTDRANQPQHF. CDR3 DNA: TGTGCCAGCAGCTTGACGGACAGGGCGAATCAGCCCCAGCATTTT.

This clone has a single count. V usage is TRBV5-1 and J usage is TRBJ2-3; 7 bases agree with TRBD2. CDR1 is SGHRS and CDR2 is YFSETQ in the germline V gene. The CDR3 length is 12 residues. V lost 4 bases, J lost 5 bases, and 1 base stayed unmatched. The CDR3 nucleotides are TGCGCCAGCAGCCGGGAGGAAGATACGCAGTATTTT. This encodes CASSREEDTQYF.

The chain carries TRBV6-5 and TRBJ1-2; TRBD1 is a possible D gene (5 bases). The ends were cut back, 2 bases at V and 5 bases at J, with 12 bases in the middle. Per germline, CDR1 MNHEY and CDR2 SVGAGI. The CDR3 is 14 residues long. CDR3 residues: CASSYVTGGYGYTF. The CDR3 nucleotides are TGTGCCAGCAGTTACGTGACGGGGGGGTATGGCTACACCTTC.

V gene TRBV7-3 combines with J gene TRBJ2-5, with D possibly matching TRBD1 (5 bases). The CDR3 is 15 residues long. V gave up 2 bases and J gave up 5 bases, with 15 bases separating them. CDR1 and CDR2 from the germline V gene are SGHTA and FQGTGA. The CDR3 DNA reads TGTGCCAGCAGCTTAGGATTAGCAGGGTGGGAGACCCAGTACTTC. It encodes CASSLGLAGWETQYF.

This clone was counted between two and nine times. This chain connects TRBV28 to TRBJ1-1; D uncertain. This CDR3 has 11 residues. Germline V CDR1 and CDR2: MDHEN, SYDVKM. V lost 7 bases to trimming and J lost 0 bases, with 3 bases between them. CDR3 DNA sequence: TGTGCCAGCACCGTGAACACTGAAGCTTTCTTT. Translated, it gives CASTVNTEAFF.

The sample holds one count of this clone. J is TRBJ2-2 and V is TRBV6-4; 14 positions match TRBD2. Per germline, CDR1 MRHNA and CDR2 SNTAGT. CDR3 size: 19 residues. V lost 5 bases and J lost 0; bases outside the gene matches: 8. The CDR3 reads CASSRGTSGGRTNTGELFF. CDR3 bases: TGTGCCAGCAGTCGAGGGACTAGCGGGGGAAGAACGAACACCGGGGAGCTGTTTTTT.

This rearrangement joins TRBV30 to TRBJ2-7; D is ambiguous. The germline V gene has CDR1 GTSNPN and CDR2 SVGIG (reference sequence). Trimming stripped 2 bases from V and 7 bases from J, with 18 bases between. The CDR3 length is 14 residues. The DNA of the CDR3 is TGTGCCTGGAGTTTGTCGCTAGAAACAACTGAGCAGTACTTC. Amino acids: CAWSLSLETTEQYF.

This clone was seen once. The CDR3 here is CASSNSRGYEQYF. CDR3 DNA sequence: TGTGCCAGCAGTAATTCCAGGGGCTACGAGCAGTACTTC. J is TRBJ2-5 and V is TRBV2; D is perhaps TRBD1 (6 bases). Gene TRBJ2-7 matches the end of the DNA better, so the J call may be wrong. The CDR3 consists of 13 residues. CDR1 and CDR2 from the germline V gene are SNHLY and FYNNEI.

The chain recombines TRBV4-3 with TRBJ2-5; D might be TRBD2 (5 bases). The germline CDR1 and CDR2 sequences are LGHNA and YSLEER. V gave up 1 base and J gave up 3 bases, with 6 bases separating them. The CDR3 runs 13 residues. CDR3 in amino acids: CASSQAREETQYF. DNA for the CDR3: TGCGCCAGCAGCCAAGCGAGGGAAGAGACCCAGTACTTC.

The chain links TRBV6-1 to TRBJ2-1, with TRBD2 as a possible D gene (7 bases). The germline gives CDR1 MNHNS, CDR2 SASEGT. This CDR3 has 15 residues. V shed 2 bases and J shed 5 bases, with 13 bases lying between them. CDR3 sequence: CASSELAGAHNEQFF. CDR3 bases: TGTGCCAGCAGTGAACTCGCGGGGGCGCACAATGAGCAGTTCTTC.

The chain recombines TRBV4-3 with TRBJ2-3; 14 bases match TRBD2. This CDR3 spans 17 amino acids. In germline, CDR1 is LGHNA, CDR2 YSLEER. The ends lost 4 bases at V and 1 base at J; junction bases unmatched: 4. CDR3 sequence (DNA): TGCGCCAGCAGCCCGGGGACTAGCGGGGGCGGCACAGATACGCAGTATTTT. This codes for CASSPGTSGGGTDTQYF.

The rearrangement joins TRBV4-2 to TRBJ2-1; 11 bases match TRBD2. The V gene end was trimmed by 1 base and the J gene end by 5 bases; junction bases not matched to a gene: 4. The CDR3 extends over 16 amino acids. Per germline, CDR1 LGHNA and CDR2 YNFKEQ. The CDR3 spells CASSQVGTSGHNEQFF. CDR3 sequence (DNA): TGTGCCAGCAGCCAAGTTGGGACTAGCGGACACAATGAGCAGTTCTTC.

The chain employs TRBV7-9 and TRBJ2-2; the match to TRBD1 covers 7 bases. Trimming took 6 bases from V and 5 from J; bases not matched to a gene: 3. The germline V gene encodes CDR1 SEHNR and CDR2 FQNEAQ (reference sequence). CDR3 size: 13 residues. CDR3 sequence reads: CASRSGGTGELFF. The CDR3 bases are TGTGCCAGCAGGTCAGGGGGAACCGGGGAGCTGTTTTTT.

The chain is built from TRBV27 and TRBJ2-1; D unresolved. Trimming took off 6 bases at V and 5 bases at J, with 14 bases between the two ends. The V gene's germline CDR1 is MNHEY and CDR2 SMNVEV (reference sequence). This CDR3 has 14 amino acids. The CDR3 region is CASSLSRVNNEQFF. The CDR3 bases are TGTGCCAGCAGCTTAAGCCGCGTAAACAATGAGCAGTTCTTC.

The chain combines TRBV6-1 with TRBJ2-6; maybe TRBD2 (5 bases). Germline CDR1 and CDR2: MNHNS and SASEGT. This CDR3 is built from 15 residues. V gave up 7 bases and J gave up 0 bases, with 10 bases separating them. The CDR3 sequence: CASKRADSGANVLTF. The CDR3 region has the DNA TGTGCCAGCAAGAGGGCCGACTCTGGGGCCAACGTCCTGACTTTC.

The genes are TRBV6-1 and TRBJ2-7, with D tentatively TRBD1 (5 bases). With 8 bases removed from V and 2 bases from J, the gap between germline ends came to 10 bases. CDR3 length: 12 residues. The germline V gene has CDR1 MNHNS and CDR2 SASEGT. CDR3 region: CASGARAYEQYF. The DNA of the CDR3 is TGTGCCAGCGGGGCTCGCGCCTACGAGCAGTACTTC.

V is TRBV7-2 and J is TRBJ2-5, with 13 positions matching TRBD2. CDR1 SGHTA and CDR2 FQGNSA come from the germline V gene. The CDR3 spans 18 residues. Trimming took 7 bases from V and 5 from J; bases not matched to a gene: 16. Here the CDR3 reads CASIKSGLAGRMGETQYF. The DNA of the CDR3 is TGTGCCAGCATCAAATCGGGACTAGCGGGAAGAATGGGGGAGACCCAGTACTTC.

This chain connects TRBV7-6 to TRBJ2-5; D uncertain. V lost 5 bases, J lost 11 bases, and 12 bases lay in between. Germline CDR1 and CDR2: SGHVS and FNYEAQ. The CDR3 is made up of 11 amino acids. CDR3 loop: CASSPTLEQYF. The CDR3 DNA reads TGTGCCAGCAGCCCTACGCTGGAGCAGTACTTC. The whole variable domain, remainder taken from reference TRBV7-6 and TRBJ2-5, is GAGVSQSPRYKVTKRGQDVALRCDPISGHVSLYWYRQALGQGPEFLTYFNYEAQQDKSGLPNDRFSAERPEGSISTLTIQRTEQRDSAMYRCASSPTLEQYFGPGTRLLVL.

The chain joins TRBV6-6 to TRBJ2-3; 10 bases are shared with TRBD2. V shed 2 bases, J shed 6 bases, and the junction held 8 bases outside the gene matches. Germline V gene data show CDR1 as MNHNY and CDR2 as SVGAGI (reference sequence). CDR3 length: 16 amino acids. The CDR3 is CASSYRSGGAPDTQYF. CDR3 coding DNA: TGTGCCAGCAGTTACAGAAGCGGGGGGGCCCCCGATACGCAGTATTTT.